What follows are 2 T cell receptor beta chains derived from one specimen sequenced in a study of lymphopenia after photon versus proton radiotherapy. TCRdb's table, derived via immunoSEQ multiplex PCR, lists solely in-frame clones and lacks some. Among about 62,000 clones, around 87% were seen once, and the ten largest hold around 13%. The sequencing used peripheral blood, collected from a patient treated with proton-based radiotherapy. These receptors all stem from a man at least 80 years old with esophageal cancer.

The V gene is TRBV30, the J gene TRBJ2-3; 10 bases agree with TRBD2. Germline-derived CDR1 and CDR2 are GTSNPN and SVGIG (reference sequence). This CDR3 region has 15 residues. Trimming at V came to 3 bases and at J to 2 bases, leaving 5 bases not matched to a gene. In DNA form, the CDR3 reads TGTGCCTGGAGGGGACTAGCGCGAGACACAGATACGCAGTATTTT. It is translated as CAWRGLARDTDTQYF.

The chain employs TRBV7-2 and TRBJ2-7, with 11 bases that match TRBD2. The V segment lost 0 bases and the J segment 5 bases; nucleotides outside the gene matches: 6. In germline, CDR1 is SGHTA, CDR2 FQGNSA. The CDR3 has 16 residues. CDR3 loop: CASSLAASGRTDEQYF. As DNA, the CDR3 is TGTGCCAGCAGCTTAGCAGCTAGCGGGAGGACCGACGAGCAGTACTTC.